Listed below are T cell receptor beta chains from one sample, sequenced in a study of low-dose radiotherapy and immunotherapy resistance in tumors. TCRdb processed the reads anew with MiXCR; each CDR3 protein has one entry. Of roughly 60,000 distinct CDR3 sequences detected, about 25% appear once; the ten largest clones hold around 5%. The source material was PBMCs, sampled before treatment. The receptors shown here come from a male donor with prostate cancer. Each CDR3 is given with its conserved first and last residue. D genes are given only for firm matches. Clone sizes are given selectively: once, few, many, or a class where the clone is expanded.

TRBJ2-1	TRBD2	many	TRBV27	18	TGTGCCAGCAGTTCCCGCGCCCAAAGACTAGCCCGATACAATGAGCAGTTCTTC	CASSSRAQRLARYNEQFF
TRBJ2-7	-	many	TRBV19	13	TGTGCCAGTAGGGGAGACGGGGCCAACGAGCAGTACTTC	CASRGDGANEQYF
TRBJ1-2	-	few	TRBV19	12	TGTGCCAGTAGCTACACGGGGGACGGCTACACCTTC	CASSYTGDGYTF
TRBJ2-5	-	many	TRBV10-3	17	TGTGCCATCAGTGAGTCGTCGCCCTGGTGGGGGGAAGAGACCCAGTACTTC	CAISESSPWWGEETQYF
TRBJ2-4	TRBD1	many	TRBV2	15	TGTGCCAGCAGGAAGGACAGGGGGCTTGAAAACATTCAGTACTTC	CASRKDRGLENIQYF
TRBJ2-5	-	-	TRBV4-2	16	TGTGCCAGCAGCCAAGAGGAACAGGGCCCCTCAGAGACCCAGTACTTC	CASSQEEQGPSETQYF
TRBJ2-7	-	many	TRBV6-2/TRBV6-3	14	TGTGCCACCTCCTCCGACGGGGCCCTCCTCGAGCAGTACTTC	CATSSDGALLEQYF
TRBJ2-3	-	many	TRBV28	12	TGTGCCAGCAGACGAGAGCTCGATACGCAGTATTTT	CASRRELDTQYF
TRBJ1-5	-	many	TRBV6-2/TRBV6-3	13	TGTGCCAGCAGGCATGCAGGCAATCAGCCCCAGCATTTT	CASRHAGNQPQHF
TRBJ2-7	-	-	TRBV5-5	13	TGTGCCAGCAGGGAGGGGATCTCCTACGAGCAGTACTTC	CASREGISYEQYF
TRBJ2-1	TRBD2	many	TRBV20-1	13	TGCAGTGCTAAACTAGCGGGAGTAGGTGAGCAGTTCTTC	CSAKLAGVGEQFF
TRBJ1-1	-	once	TRBV9	15	TGTGCCAGCAGCACCGGACCGAAACTTAACACTGAAGCTTTCTTT	CASSTGPKLNTEAFF
TRBJ1-2	TRBD1	many	TRBV2	13	TGTGCCAGCAGTACAGGGGGAGCCTATGGCTACACCTTC	CASSTGGAYGYTF
TRBJ2-2	TRBD2	many	TRBV19	18	TGTGCCAGTAGTATCGGGACGAGCGGGGCGGCGAACACCGGGGAGCTGTTTTTT	CASSIGTSGAANTGELFF
TRBJ2-2	-	many	TRBV12-3/TRBV12-4	14	TGTGCCAGCAGTTTAGGGGGAAACACCGGGGAGCTGTTTTTT	CASSLGGNTGELFF
TRBJ1-2	-	-	TRBV20-1	12	TGCAGTGCTACCGAGGGGGTCTATGGCTACACCTTC	CSATEGVYGYTF
TRBJ2-7	TRBD1	few	TRBV27	16	TGTGCCAGCAGTTTTCTAGGACAGGGTCTCTCCTACGAGCAGTACTTC	CASSFLGQGLSYEQYF
TRBJ2-1	TRBD2	many	TRBV5-1	17	TGCGCCAGCAGCTCCCTAGCGGGGGGCCTCGACCACAATGAGCAGTTCTTC	CASSSLAGGLDHNEQFF
TRBJ1-1	-	many	TRBV18	14	TGTGCCAGCTCACTGGACCTTGAACAGACTGAAGCTTTCTTT	CASSLDLEQTEAFF
TRBJ2-5	TRBD2	-	TRBV5-1	15	TGCGCCAGCAGCCCAGGACTAGCGGTTCAAGAGACCCAGTACTTC	CASSPGLAVQETQYF
TRBJ2-5	TRBD2	-	TRBV11-2	15	TGTGCCAGCAGTACCGGGATAGCGGGGGAAGAGACCCAGTACTTC	CASSTGIAGEETQYF
TRBJ1-3	-	many	TRBV24-1	14	TGTGCCACCAGTGATTGGGTTTCTGGAAACACCATATATTTT	CATSDWVSGNTIYF
TRBJ1-1	-	many	TRBV12-5	13	TGTGCTAGTGGTCCTCAACAGGAGCGCGTGGCTTTCTTT	CASGPQQERVAFF
TRBJ2-1	TRBD2	many	TRBV7-9	15	TGTGCCAGCAGACCGGGACTAGCGGGAGTAGGTGAGCAGTTCTTC	CASRPGLAGVGEQFF
TRBJ1-1	TRBD1	many	TRBV20-1	13	TGCAGTGCCTCAGGGGGGACGTGGACTGAAGCTTTCTTT	CSASGGTWTEAFF
TRBJ2-4	TRBD2	-	TRBV7-2	14	TGTGCCAGCAGCCCTAAGCCGGGACTAGCGGCTCAGTACTTC	CASSPKPGLAAQYF
TRBJ1-2	TRBD1	many	TRBV18	15	TGTGCCAGCTCATCTTCCGGGACAGGGGGGATCGGCTACACCTTC	CASSSSGTGGIGYTF
TRBJ1-5	-	many	TRBV3-1	13	TGTGCCAGCAGCCAAGAGTCAGGGCGGTCCCAGCATTTT	CASSQESGRSQHF
TRBJ2-5	-	many	TRBV20-1	19	TGCAGTGCTAGACCCCAGCGAACTATGACAGGAGGGCTGCGGGAGACCCAGTACTTC	CSARPQRTMTGGLRETQYF
TRBJ1-3	TRBD1	many	TRBV19	13	TGTGCCAGTAAGGGGACAGGCGGAAACACCATATATTTT	CASKGTGGNTIYF
TRBJ2-5	TRBD2	-	TRBV24-1	15	TGTGCCACCAGTGATTTGACTAGCGGGGGAGAGACCCAGTACTTC	CATSDLTSGGETQYF
TRBJ2-5	TRBD1	few	TRBV24-1	18	TGTGCCACCAGTGATTTCCGGACAGGGGGCTCGGTTGGTGAGACCCAGTACTTC	CATSDFRTGGSVGETQYF
TRBJ2-7	TRBD1	-	TRBV6-2/TRBV6-3	15	TGTGCCAGCAGTTCTGCCGGGACAGGGGACTACGAGCAGTACTTC	CASSSAGTGDYEQYF
TRBJ1-5	-	-	TRBV19	15	TGTGCCAGTAGTATCGGTCTGACAGGCAATCAGCCCCAGCATTTT	CASSIGLTGNQPQHF
TRBJ2-7	-	-	TRBV11-2	14	TGTGCCAGCAGCTGGGGGGGACAGGCCTACGAGCAGTACTTC	CASSWGGQAYEQYF